The 32 T cell receptor beta chains presented below share a single source sample, sequenced in a study of cytomegalovirus exposure and HLA in healthy donors. Use of 60 Vbeta and 13 Jbeta primers characterized the PCR. Assay used: immunoSEQ multiplex PCR; TCRdb lists only in-frame clones, some missing. The sample contains about 100,000 clones, around 85% of which appear only once. Sequenced input: PBMCs. The receptor set was obtained from a man aged 25-45 years in good health and CMV-seronegative.

The rearrangement joins TRBV5-4 to TRBJ2-1; 10 bases agree with TRBD2. V trimming: 3 bases; J trimming: 7 bases; junction bases outside the gene matches: 13. CDR1 SGHNT and CDR2 YYREEE come from the germline V gene (reference sequence). The CDR3 covers 17 residues. In DNA form, the CDR3 reads TGTGCCAGCAGCTGGGGGGCGGAGCGGGGGGGTCGGAATGAGCAGTTCTTC. Translated, it gives CASSWGAERGGRNEQFF.

This clone was seen a handful of times. The V call is TRBV6-4, the J call TRBJ2-2; 10 bases match TRBD1. The CDR3 extends over 15 amino acids. V lost 10 bases, J lost 3 bases, and 8 bases stayed unmatched. CDR1 is MRHNA and CDR2 is SNTAGT in the germline V gene. The chain's CDR3 is CATKNGQGDTGELFF. CDR3 nucleotide sequence: TGTGCCACCAAGAATGGACAGGGGGACACCGGGGAGCTGTTTTTT.

This clone was counted between two and nine times. The genes are TRBV30 and TRBJ1-1; TRBD1 matches at 7 bases. The CDR3 runs 16 residues. Germline CDR1 and CDR2: GTSNPN and SVGIG (reference sequence). V dropped 2 bases and J dropped 3; count of bases not matched to a gene: 12. The CDR3 DNA is TGTGCCTGGAGTCCACCAATTCAGGGGGGAGACACTGAAGCTTTCTTT. Protein sequence: CAWSPPIQGGDTEAFF.

The chain couples TRBV6-5 to TRBJ2-2; no reliable D call. The CDR3 has 12 residues. Germline CDR1 reads MNHEY; CDR2 reads SVGAGI. V was clipped by 7 bases and J by 5 bases, with 8 bases between them. CDR3 nucleotide sequence: TGTGCCAGCAAAAAGAGAACCGGGGAGCTGTTTTTT. It is translated as CASKKRTGELFF.

The J gene is TRBJ2-7, the V gene TRBV27, with unresolved D. Germline-derived CDR1 and CDR2 are MNHEY and SMNVEV (reference sequence). V lost 3 bases to trimming and J lost 6 bases, with 9 bases between them. This CDR3 spans 12 amino acids. CDR3 sequence (DNA): TGTGCCAGCAGTTTCCCTAGAGGCGAGCAGTACTTC. Its translation: CASSFPRGEQYF.

In this sample, this clone turned up a few times. The chain is built from TRBV6-5 and TRBJ1-4; no clear D gene. Germline loops: CDR1 MNHEY, CDR2 SVGAGI. This CDR3 contains 13 residues. The V gene lost 5 bases and the J gene lost 6 bases, with 10 bases spanning the gap. The CDR3 DNA follows: TGTGCCAGCAGTCAAACGGTCGATGAAAAACTGTTTTTT. It codes for CASSQTVDEKLFF.

The rearrangement links TRBV5-1 to TRBJ2-5; TRBD2 is a possible D gene (6 bases). The CDR3 length is 14 residues. Germline assignment: CDR1 SGHRS and CDR2 YFSETQ. V lost 3 bases and J 5 bases, leaving 14 bases between the germline ends. The CDR3 loop is CASSSGLLRETQYF. Written as DNA, the CDR3 is TGCGCCAGCAGCTCGGGACTCCTGAGGGAGACCCAGTACTTC.

J is TRBJ1-3 and V is TRBV9; D unclear. This CDR3 comprises 15 residues. Between the trimmed V and J ends, which lost 3 bases and 0 bases, there was a span of 10 bases. Per germline, CDR1 SGDLS and CDR2 YYNGEE. The CDR3 region is CASSGASFSGNTIYF. The CDR3 nucleotides read TGTGCCAGCAGCGGGGCGTCCTTCTCTGGAAACACCATATATTTT. Supplemented by reference TRBV9 and TRBJ1-3, the full variable domain reads DSGVTQTPKHLITATGQRVTLRCSPRSGDLSVYWYQQSLDQGLQFLIQYYNGEERAKGNILERFSAQQFPDLHSELNLSSLELGDSALYFCASSGASFSGNTIYFGEGSWLTVV.

A single count supports this clone. This chain joins TRBV6-1 and TRBJ2-7, with 8 bases matching TRBD2. The germline V gene has CDR1 MNHNS and CDR2 SASEGT. The trim removed 6 bases at V and 6 bases at J, leaving 10 bases unmatched. The CDR3 has 14 residues. The CDR3 sequence: CASSTVGSGVEQYF. CDR3 nucleotide sequence: TGTGCCAGCAGCACAGTTGGTAGCGGGGTCGAGCAGTACTTC.

V is TRBV7-8 and J is TRBJ2-7; D remains ambiguous. Per the germline V gene, CDR1 is SGHVS and CDR2 is FQNEAQ. This CDR3 is built from 12 residues. Trimming shortened V by 3 bases and J by 2 bases, and 5 bases separated the two germline ends. CDR3 loop: CASSLTTYEQYF. Here the CDR3 DNA reads TGTGCCAGCAGCTTGACAACCTACGAGCAGTACTTC.

This chain joins TRBV30 and TRBJ1-5, with D possibly matching TRBD1 (5 bases). Per the germline V gene, CDR1 is GTSNPN and CDR2 is SVGIG (reference sequence). This CDR3 region has 15 residues. Trimming cost V 0 bases and J 4 bases, with 13 bases left between them. CDR3 DNA: TGTGCCTGGAGTGTAGGATCAGGGAGGAATCAGCCCCAGCATTTT. Its protein is CAWSVGSGRNQPQHF.

The V gene is TRBV12-5, the J gene TRBJ2-6, with a tentative D call TRBD1 (6 bases). CDR3 length: 15 amino acids. V was shortened by 1 base and J by 2 bases, with 6 bases between the two germline ends. Germline lookup yields CDR1 LGHNT and CDR2 FRNRAP. The CDR3 DNA reads TGTGCTAGTGGTTTGGGACAGGCTGGGGCCAACGTCCTGACTTTC. Translated, it gives CASGLGQAGANVLTF.

The chain couples TRBV5-6 to TRBJ1-5; D not resolved. The ends were cut back, 4 bases at V and 3 bases at J, with 11 bases in the middle. The length of the CDR3 is 14 residues. Per the germline V gene, CDR1 is SGHDT and CDR2 is YYEEEE. Here the CDR3 reads CASSVGGNNQPQHF. DNA of the CDR3: TGTGCCAGCAGCGTGGGAGGTAACAATCAGCCCCAGCATTTT.

The rearrangement joins TRBV6-1 to TRBJ2-7; tentative D call: TRBD1 (5 bases). Trimming stripped 6 bases from V and 4 bases from J, with 10 bases between. This CDR3 spans 12 amino acids. Germline V lookup: CDR1 MNHNS, CDR2 SASEGT. The CDR3 protein is CASRQQGYEQYF. For the CDR3, the DNA is TGTGCCAGCAGGCAGCAGGGTTACGAGCAGTACTTC.

V and J are TRBV6-6 and TRBJ2-1; D is undetermined. Germline CDR1 and CDR2: MNHNY and SVGAGI (reference sequence). This CDR3 is 13 amino acids long. Trimming removed 6 bases at V and 6 bases at J, with 12 bases between. This chain's CDR3 is CASSLYSGNEQFF. In nucleotides, the CDR3 is TGTGCCAGCAGCTTATATTCGGGCAATGAGCAGTTCTTC.

The chain recombines TRBV7-3 with TRBJ2-7; D is perhaps TRBD1 (5 bases). The CDR3 has 16 amino acids. With 5 bases removed from V and 0 bases from J, the gap between germline ends came to 17 bases. The germline V gene encodes CDR1 SGHTA and CDR2 FQGTGA. CDR3 residues: CASSPAQQENSYEQYF. The CDR3 DNA is TGTGCCAGCAGCCCCGCTCAACAGGAGAACTCCTACGAGCAGTACTTC.

This rearrangement joins TRBV9 to TRBJ1-1; D ambiguous. The germline V gene has CDR1 SGDLS and CDR2 YYNGEE. V was pared by 0 bases and J by 0 bases, with 9 bases between. CDR3 length: 15 residues. This chain's CDR3 is CASSVEEGMNTEAFF. The CDR3 DNA reads TGTGCCAGCAGCGTAGAGGAGGGCATGAACACTGAAGCTTTCTTT. Using reference TRBV9 and TRBJ1-1 for the parts outside the CDR3, the full variable domain is DSGVTQTPKHLITATGQRVTLRCSPRSGDLSVYWYQQSLDQGLQFLIQYYNGEERAKGNILERFSAQQFPDLHSELNLSSLELGDSALYFCASSVEEGMNTEAFFGQGTRLTVV.

The gene calls are TRBV7-8 and TRBJ1-3, with 12 bases aligning to TRBD1. CDR1 and CDR2 (germline): SGHVS, FQNEAQ. This CDR3 spans 17 amino acids. J gave up 1 base and V 6 bases, and 7 bases lay outside the gene matches. This CDR3 is CASRDPGQGASGNTIYF. DNA of the CDR3: TGTGCCAGCAGGGACCCGGGACAGGGGGCATCTGGAAACACCATATATTTT.

This clone appeared once. This sequence joins TRBV7-6 and TRBJ2-2; 8 positions agree with TRBD1. Losses at the gene ends were 5 bases for V and 1 base for J; bases not matched to a gene: 6. Germline-derived CDR1 and CDR2 are SGHVS and FNYEAQ. The CDR3 has 16 amino acids. CDR3 in amino acids: CASSPSGGQNTGELFF. CDR3 nucleotides: TGTGCCAGCAGCCCCTCAGGGGGCCAGAACACCGGGGAGCTGTTTTTT.

V is TRBV5-1 and J is TRBJ2-3, with 8 nucleotides matching TRBD1. The J segment lost 0 bases and the V segment lost 3 bases, leaving 6 bases of the junction unmatched. Germline CDR1 reads SGHRS; CDR2 reads YFSETQ. The CDR3 contains 16 residues. CDR3 residues: CASSYGGTGSTDTQYF. The CDR3 bases are TGCGCCAGCAGCTACGGCGGGACAGGCAGCACAGATACGCAGTATTTT.

The chain couples TRBV30 to TRBJ1-2; 9 bases agree with TRBD1. V lost 4 bases, J lost 2 bases, and 5 bases stayed unmatched. The CDR3 totals 14 residues. Germline-derived CDR1 and CDR2 are GTSNPN and SVGIG (reference sequence). Written as DNA, the CDR3 is TGTGCCTGGACCCCCGACAGGGGGAACTATGGCTACACCTTC. Translating gives CAWTPDRGNYGYTF.

V and J are TRBV7-8 and TRBJ2-1, with D perhaps TRBD2 (7 bases). V was pared by 0 bases and J by 1 base, with 13 bases between. CDR3 length: 17 amino acids. The germline gives CDR1 SGHVS, CDR2 FQNEAQ. The CDR3 protein is CASSLAGGLPSYNEQFF. The CDR3 bases are TGTGCCAGCAGCTTAGCGGGGGGGCTCCCATCCTACAATGAGCAGTTCTTC.

The chain combines TRBV4-1 with TRBJ1-1; unclear D gene. Germline V gene data show CDR1 as MGHRA and CDR2 as YSYEKL. Trimming shortened V by 0 bases and J by 5 bases, and 16 bases separated the two germline ends. The length of the CDR3 is 16 residues. For the CDR3, the DNA is TGCGCCAGCAGCCAAGAACCGGGTCCCACGGGAACTGAAGCTTTCTTT. Its protein is CASSQEPGPTGTEAFF.

In its sample, this clone was seen once. The chain couples TRBV2 to TRBJ2-1; TRBD2 matches at 15 bases. The V and J ends lost 8 bases and 5 bases, in that order; junction bases with no gene match: 4. Germline V gene lookup returns CDR1 SNHLY and CDR2 FYNNEI. This CDR3 comprises 15 residues. CDR3: CASGTSGGLDNEQFF. The CDR3 DNA follows: TGTGCCAGCGGGACTAGCGGGGGGTTGGACAATGAGCAGTTCTTC.

The chain carries TRBV28 and TRBJ2-2; the match to TRBD2 covers 8 bases. The CDR3 is 17 residues long. With 1 base clipped from V and 6 bases from J, the junction kept 10 bases outside the gene matches. Germline V lookup: CDR1 MDHEN, CDR2 SYDVKM. The DNA for the CDR3 is TGTGCCAGCAGTTTATATTTTCCCCCCGGGAGGGCCGGGGAGCTGTTTTTT. Translation: CASSLYFPPGRAGELFF.

V gene TRBV4-1 combines with J gene TRBJ2-6, with 10 nucleotides matching TRBD1. There are 17 residues in the CDR3. Losses at the gene ends were 5 bases for V and 0 bases for J; bases not matched to a gene: 4. The germline gives CDR1 MGHRA, CDR2 YSYEKL. The CDR3 coding sequence is TGCGCCAGCAGCGAGGGACAGGGGTTCTCTGGGGCCAACGTCCTGACTTTC. As protein: CASSEGQGFSGANVLTF.

The chain links TRBV30 to TRBJ2-7; possibly TRBD1 for D (5 bases). Germline CDR1 is GTSNPN and CDR2 is SVGIG (reference sequence). This CDR3 is built from 12 residues. The V end lost 4 bases, the J end lost 7 bases, and 14 bases lay between the germline ends. DNA of the CDR3: TGTGCCTGGAAATCAGGGTCTGGGGAGCAGTACTTC. It specifies CAWKSGSGEQYF.

This clone was seen only once. V usage is TRBV27 and J usage is TRBJ2-7; D is possibly TRBD2 (6 bases). Germline CDR1 and CDR2: MNHEY and SMNVEV (reference sequence). The CDR3 extends over 14 amino acids. The V and J ends lost 7 bases and 6 bases respectively, with 19 bases between them. CDR3 in amino acids: CASTHSPRGGEQYF. The CDR3 DNA reads as TGTGCCAGCACCCACTCGCCGCGGGGTGGCGAGCAGTACTTC.

This sequence joins TRBV7-8 and TRBJ1-1, with D perhaps matching TRBD1 (5 bases). The CDR3 runs to 15 residues. Germline values: CDR1 SGHVS, CDR2 FQNEAQ. Trimming removed 6 bases from V and 4 bases from J, with 18 bases in between. CDR3 coding DNA: TGTGCCAGCAGGGGGGGTACGCAGGGTGGCACTGAAGCTTTCTTT. Its translation: CASRGGTQGGTEAFF.

This sequence joins TRBV5-1 and TRBJ1-1; D is possibly TRBD1 (5 bases). Germline CDR1 is SGHRS and CDR2 is YFSETQ. CDR3 size: 14 residues. V was trimmed by 4 bases and J by 5 bases, leaving 15 bases between them. This chain's CDR3 is CASSTRDGRTEAFF. The CDR3 nucleotides read TGCGCCAGCAGCACCAGGGACGGGAGGACTGAAGCTTTCTTT.

V and J are TRBV7-3 and TRBJ1-2, with a tentative D call TRBD1 (5 bases). The CDR3 loop spans 14 amino acids. V was trimmed by 0 bases and J by 4 bases, leaving 9 bases between them. In germline, CDR1 is SGHTA, CDR2 FQGTGA. CDR3 sequence reads: CASSLTRDVYGYTF. The CDR3 DNA reads TGTGCCAGCAGCTTAACGCGGGACGTCTATGGCTACACCTTC.

This sequence joins TRBV27 and TRBJ1-2; 7 bases map to TRBD1. Germline-derived CDR1 and CDR2 are MNHEY and SMNVEV (reference sequence). V lost 5 bases and J lost 8; bases outside the gene matches: 8. This CDR3 contains 13 residues. The CDR3 region has the DNA TGTGCCAGCAGTAAGACCGGGACAGTCGGCTACACCTTC. Its translation is CASSKTGTVGYTF.